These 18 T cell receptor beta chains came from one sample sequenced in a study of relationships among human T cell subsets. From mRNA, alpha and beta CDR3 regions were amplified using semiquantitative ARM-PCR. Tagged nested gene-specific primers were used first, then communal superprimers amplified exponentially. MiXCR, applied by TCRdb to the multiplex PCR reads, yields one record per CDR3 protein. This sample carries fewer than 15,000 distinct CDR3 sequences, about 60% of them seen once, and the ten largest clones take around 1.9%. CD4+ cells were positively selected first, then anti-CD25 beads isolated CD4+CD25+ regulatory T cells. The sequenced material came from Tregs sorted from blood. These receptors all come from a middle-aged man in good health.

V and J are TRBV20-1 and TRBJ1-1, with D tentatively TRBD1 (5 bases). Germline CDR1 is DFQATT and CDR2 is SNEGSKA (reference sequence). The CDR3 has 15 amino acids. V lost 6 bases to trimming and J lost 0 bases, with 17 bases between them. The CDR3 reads CSAKGGEAMNTEAFF. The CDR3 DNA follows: TGCAGTGCCAAAGGAGGGGAGGCTATGAACACTGAAGCTTTCTTT.

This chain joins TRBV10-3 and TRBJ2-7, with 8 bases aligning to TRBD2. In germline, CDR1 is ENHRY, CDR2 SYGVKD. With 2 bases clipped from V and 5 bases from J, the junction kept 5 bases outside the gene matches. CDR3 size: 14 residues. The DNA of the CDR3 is TGTGCCATCAGTGAGCGGGGGGGAGGCGACGAGCAGTACTTC. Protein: CAISERGGGDEQYF.

The CDR3 DNA sequence: TGTGCCAGCTCACCGAGGGAAGCCTACGAGCAGTACTTC. Its protein product is CASSPREAYEQYF. This rearrangement joins TRBV18 to TRBJ2-7, with D possibly being TRBD2 (5 bases). The germline V gene has CDR1 KGHSH and CDR2 LQKENI. The V end lost 3 bases, the J end lost 2 bases, and 8 bases lay between the germline ends. The CDR3 runs 13 residues.

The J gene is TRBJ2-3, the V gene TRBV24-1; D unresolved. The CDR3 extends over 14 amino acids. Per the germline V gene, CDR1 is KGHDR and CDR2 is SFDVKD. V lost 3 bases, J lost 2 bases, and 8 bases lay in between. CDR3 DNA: TGTGCCACCAGTGATCGGACCTACACAGATACGCAGTATTTT. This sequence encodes CATSDRTYTDTQYF.

The CDR3 loop reads CASSPRQGPISYEQYF. CDR3 coding DNA: TGTGCCAGCAGTCCTCGACAGGGGCCTATCTCCTACGAGCAGTACTTC. This chain uses TRBV12-3 or TRBV12-4 with TRBJ2-7; 8 nucleotides align to TRBD1. The trim removed 5 bases at V and 0 bases at J, leaving 9 bases unmatched. The CDR3 is 16 residues long.

The CDR3 bases are TGTGCCAGCAGTTTAGCGGGGACAGCGATCTACGAGCAGTACTTC. Its translation is CASSLAGTAIYEQYF. The chain has TRBV12-3 or TRBV12-4 and TRBJ2-7, with 7 bases identical to TRBD1. The CDR3 sequence is 15 residues long. The trim removed 0 bases at V and 3 bases at J, leaving 5 bases unmatched.

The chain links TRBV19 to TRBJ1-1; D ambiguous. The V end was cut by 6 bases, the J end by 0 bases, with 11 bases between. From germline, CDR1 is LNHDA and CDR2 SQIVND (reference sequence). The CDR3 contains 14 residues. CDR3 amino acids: CASRLVTMNTEAFF. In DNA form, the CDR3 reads TGTGCCAGTAGGCTGGTTACAATGAACACTGAAGCTTTCTTT. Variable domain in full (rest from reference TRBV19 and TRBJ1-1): DGGITQSPKYLFRKEGQNVTLSCEQNLNHDAMYWYRQDPGQGLRLIYYSQIVNDFQKGDIAEGYSVSREKKESFPLTVTSAQKNPTAFYLCASRLVTMNTEAFFGQGTRLTVV.

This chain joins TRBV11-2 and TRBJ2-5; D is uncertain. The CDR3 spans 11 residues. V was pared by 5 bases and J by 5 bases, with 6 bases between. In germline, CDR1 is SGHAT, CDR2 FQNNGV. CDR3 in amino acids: CASSAGETQYF. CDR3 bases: TGTGCCAGCAGCGCTGGGGAGACCCAGTACTTC.

In DNA form, the CDR3 reads TGCGCCAGCAGCTTACACTCCTACGAGCAGTACTTC. It specifies CASSLHSYEQYF. V is TRBV5-1 and J is TRBJ2-7; unclear D gene. Trimming cost V 2 bases and J 0 bases, with 3 bases left between them. Germline-derived CDR1 and CDR2 are SGHRS and YFSETQ. CDR3 length: 12 residues. The complete variable domain, with remaining parts taken from reference TRBV5-1 and TRBJ2-7, reads KAGVTQTPRYLIKTRGQQVTLSCSPISGHRSVSWYQQTPGQGLQFLFEYFSETQRNKGNFPGRFSGRQFSNSRSEMNVSTLELGDSALYLCASSLHSYEQYFGPGTRLTVT.

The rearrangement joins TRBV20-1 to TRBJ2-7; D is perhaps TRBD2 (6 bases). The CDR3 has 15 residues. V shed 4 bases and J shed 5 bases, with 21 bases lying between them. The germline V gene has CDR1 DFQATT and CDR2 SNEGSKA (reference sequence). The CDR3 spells CSAIPGSPLGDEQYF. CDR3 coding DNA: TGCAGTGCTATCCCCGGGAGTCCGTTGGGCGACGAGCAGTACTTC.

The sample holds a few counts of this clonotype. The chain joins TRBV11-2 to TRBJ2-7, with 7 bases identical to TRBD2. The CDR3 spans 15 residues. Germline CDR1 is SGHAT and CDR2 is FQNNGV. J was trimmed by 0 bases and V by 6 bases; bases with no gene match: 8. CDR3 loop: CASRAPGGSSYEQYF. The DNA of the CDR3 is TGTGCCAGCAGGGCCCCCGGCGGGAGCTCCTACGAGCAGTACTTC.

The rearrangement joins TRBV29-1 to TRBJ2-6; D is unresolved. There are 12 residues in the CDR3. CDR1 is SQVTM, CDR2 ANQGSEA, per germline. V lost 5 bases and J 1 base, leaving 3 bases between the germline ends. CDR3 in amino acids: CSVISGANVLTF. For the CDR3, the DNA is TGCAGCGTTATATCTGGGGCCAACGTCCTGACTTTC.

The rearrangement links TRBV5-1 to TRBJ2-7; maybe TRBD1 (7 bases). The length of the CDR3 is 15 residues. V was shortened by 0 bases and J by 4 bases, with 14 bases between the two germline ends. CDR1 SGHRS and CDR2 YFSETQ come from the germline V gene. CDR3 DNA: TGCGCCAGCAGCTTGGATCCACAGGGGAGGTACGAGCAGTACTTC. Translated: CASSLDPQGRYEQYF.

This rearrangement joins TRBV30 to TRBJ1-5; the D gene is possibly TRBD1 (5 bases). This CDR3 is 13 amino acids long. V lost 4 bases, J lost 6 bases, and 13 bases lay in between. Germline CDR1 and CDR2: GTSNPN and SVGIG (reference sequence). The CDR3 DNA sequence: TGTGCCTGGAACCGGGACGTCGGTCAGCCCCAGCATTTT. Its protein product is CAWNRDVGQPQHF.

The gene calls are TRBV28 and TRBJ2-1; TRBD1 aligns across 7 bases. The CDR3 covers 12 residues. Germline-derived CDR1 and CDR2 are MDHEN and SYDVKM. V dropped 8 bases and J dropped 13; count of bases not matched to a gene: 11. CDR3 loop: CASGNRGRAQFF. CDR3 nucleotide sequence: TGTGCCAGCGGAAACAGGGGAAGGGCTCAGTTCTTC.

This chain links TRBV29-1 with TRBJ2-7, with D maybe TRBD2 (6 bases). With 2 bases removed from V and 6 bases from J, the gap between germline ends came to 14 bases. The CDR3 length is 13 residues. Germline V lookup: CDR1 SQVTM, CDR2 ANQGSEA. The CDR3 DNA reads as TGCAGCGTTGAATGGCATTTCGGGGGCGAGCAGTACTTC. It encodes CSVEWHFGGEQYF.

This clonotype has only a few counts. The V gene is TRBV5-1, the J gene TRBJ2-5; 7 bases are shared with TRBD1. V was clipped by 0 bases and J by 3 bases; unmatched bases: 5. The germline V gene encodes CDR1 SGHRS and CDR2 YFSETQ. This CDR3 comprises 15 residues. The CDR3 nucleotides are TGCGCCAGCAGCTTGGGCGACAGGGAAAAAGAGACCCAGTACTTC. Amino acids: CASSLGDREKETQYF.

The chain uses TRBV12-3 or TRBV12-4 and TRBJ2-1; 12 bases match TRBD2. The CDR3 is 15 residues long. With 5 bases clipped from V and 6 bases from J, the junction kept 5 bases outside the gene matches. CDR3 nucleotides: TGTGCCAGCAGTCTTGCTAGCGGGGGGGGCAATGAGCAGTTCTTC. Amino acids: CASSLASGGGNEQFF.